This record concerns one T cell receptor (beta chain) sequence. The likely explanation is a read error, given a far larger clone one base away. CDR1 and CDR2 from the germline V gene are SGHTA and FQGNSA. The CDR3 has 14 residues. Between the trimmed V and J ends, which lost 5 bases and 10 bases, there was a span of 20 bases. Recent acute infections and vaccinations were absent in the healthy HIV-negative adult donors. Donors were Caucasian adults residing in Nashville, Tennessee, USA. The data belong to a study of shared clonotypes between healthy human individuals. Libraries were prepared by immunoSEQ multiplex PCR; TCRdb keeps only in-frame clonotypes and omits some of them. The table records just over 95,000 clones, 67% of them present only once.

The chain employs TRBV7-2 and TRBJ1-1, with a possible D match to TRBD1 (5 bases). Sequenced input: memory CD8+ T cells sorted from blood. Subset noted: CD45RO+ cells pooled with CCR7-negative TemRA cells. The origin of this receptor is a man aged 25 to 40 in good health. CDR3 loop: CASSLLSRDQGAFF. In DNA, the CDR3 is TGTGCCAGCAGCCTTCTCTCCAGGGATCAGGGAGCTTTCTTT.